A selection of T cell receptor beta chains follows, all from one sample in a study of blood T cells in healthy people across ages. TCRdb called the 5' RACE reads again in MiXCR, with one record for every CDR3 protein. The repertoire consists of 250,000 to 300,000 distinct CDR3 sequences, with 27% occurring once and the leading ten covering 25% to 30%. Sequences were obtained from blood. The receptors derive from a woman in her 70s in good health. The CDR3 runs from the conserved cysteine through the conserved F or W. D genes are given only for firm matches. The size of a clone is reported for some rows only, either as once, few or many, or as a class for expanded clones.

abundance,d_gene,j_gene,v_gene,CDR3nt,CDR3aa
few,TRBD2,TRBJ2-1,TRBV29-1,TGCAGCGTTGAGTTCGGGAGGGCCCGTGAGCAGTTCTTC,CSVEFGRAREQFF
.,.,TRBJ2-5,TRBV6-6,TGTGCCAGCAGCTTCACAGGATTAAAAGAGACCCAGTACTTC,CASSFTGLKETQYF
.,.,TRBJ1-1,TRBV18,TGTGCCAGCTCACTCTCTTGGGACCTACTGAACACTGAAGCTTTCTTT,CASSLSWDLLNTEAFF
many,TRBD2,TRBJ2-7,TRBV7-2,TGTGCCAGCAGCCCGACTAGCGGGACTTACGAGCAGTACTTC,CASSPTSGTYEQYF
.,.,TRBJ2-5,TRBV5-6,TGTGCCAGCAGCTTGGTGGACTATCAAGAGACCCAGTACTTC,CASSLVDYQETQYF
.,TRBD1,TRBJ1-2,TRBV9,TGTGCCAGCAGCTCAGGGGGCCTCATAGCTAACCATGGCTACACCTTC,CASSSGGLIANHGYTF
.,TRBD1,TRBJ1-5,TRBV18,TGTGCCAGCTCACCAAGGGGGACAGTTCAGCAGCCCCAGCATTTT,CASSPRGTVQQPQHF
.,.,TRBJ1-2,TRBV5-1,TGCGCCAGCAGCTTCCGGACCCCCTCACACTATGGCTACACCTTC,CASSFRTPSHYGYTF
.,TRBD2,TRBJ2-4,TRBV5-1,TGCGCCAGCAGCCCCGGGAGGACTCAAGGAGCCAAAAACATTCAGTACTTC,CASSPGRTQGAKNIQYF
.,.,TRBJ2-5,TRBV12-3/TRBV12-4,TGTGCCAGCAGTCCCCTATCGGGCGGAGAGACCCAGTACTTC,CASSPLSGGETQYF
few,.,TRBJ2-1,TRBV20-1,TGCAGTGCTACTGGCGAGTGGGCCCGGGGAAATGAGCAGTTCTTC,CSATGEWARGNEQFF
many,TRBD2,TRBJ2-1,TRBV6-5,TGTGCCAGCAGTGTGGCTAGCGGGGGTAGTGAGCAGTTCTTC,CASSVASGGSEQFF
.,TRBD2,TRBJ2-1,TRBV20-1,TGCAGTGCTCAAAAGCGGGAGGGCCGTTACAATGAGCAGTTCTTC,CSAQKREGRYNEQFF
.,TRBD2,TRBJ2-1,TRBV7-2,TGTGCCAGCAGCTTACGGCGCGGGAGGACCAACAATGAGCAGTTCTTC,CASSLRRGRTNNEQFF
few,TRBD2,TRBJ2-7,TRBV28,TGTGCCAGCAGTATGAGCGGGAGGACGCACGAGCAGTACTTC,CASSMSGRTHEQYF
few,TRBD2,TRBJ2-3,TRBV20-1,TGCAGTGCTAGAGTATATGCTAGCGGGAGAGGAGATACGCAGTATTTT,CSARVYASGRGDTQYF
few,TRBD2,TRBJ2-1,TRBV20-1,TGCACCACTTACCCTAGCGGGTATAACAATGAGCAGTTCTTC,CTTYPSGYNNEQFF
.,.,TRBJ2-5,TRBV7-9,TGTGCCAGCAGCGGGTCGGAAGAGACCCAGTACTTC,CASSGSEETQYF
.,TRBD2,TRBJ2-1,TRBV4-2,TGTGCCAGCAGCCAAGAAACGTCTGCCGGGAGGGCCGAGGTGTTCTTC,CASSQETSAGRAEVFF
few,.,TRBJ1-2,TRBV20-1,TGCAGTGCTGCTGACAGCTATGGCTACACCTTC,CSAADSYGYTF
.,.,TRBJ1-1,TRBV7-8,TGTGCCAGCAGCTTAGGAGGCGCCCGAGCTTTCTTT,CASSLGGARAFF
few,TRBD2,TRBJ2-1,TRBV7-2,TGTGCCAGCAGCTCCTTCGTAGCGGGAATCAAGAATGAGCAGTTCTTC,CASSSFVAGIKNEQFF
.,TRBD2,TRBJ2-3,TRBV30,TGTGCCTGGCACTCCACTAGCGGGAGGAGCACAGATACGCAGTATTTT,CAWHSTSGRSTDTQYF
many,TRBD1,TRBJ1-4,TRBV7-6,TGTGCCAGCAGCTTAGTAGGGGGCGTATCCGAAAAACTGTTTTTT,CASSLVGGVSEKLFF
few,.,TRBJ2-4,TRBV7-2,TGTGCCAGCAGTCCCCCCCTTACCGCATCCAAAAACATTCAGTACTTC,CASSPPLTASKNIQYF
.,TRBD2,TRBJ2-3,TRBV7-2,TGTGCCAGCAGCTCCGGGAATAGCGGGGGCACAGATACGCAGTATTTT,CASSSGNSGGTDTQYF
.,.,TRBJ1-5,TRBV27,TGTGCCAGCAGTTTTGGGAGTTATCAGCCCCAGCATTTT,CASSFGSYQPQHF
.,.,TRBJ2-7,TRBV18,TGTGCCAGCTCACCAGACGGGACACTCTACGAGCAGTACTTC,CASSPDGTLYEQYF
few,.,TRBJ2-5,TRBV5-6,TGTGCCAGCAGCTTGGACGCGGGCAGAGAGACCCAGTACTTC,CASSLDAGRETQYF
.,.,TRBJ2-4,TRBV12-3/TRBV12-4,TGTGCCAGCAGTTTAGTGGGGGGTCGGGACATTCAGTACTTC,CASSLVGGRDIQYF
few,TRBD1,TRBJ2-2,TRBV11-2,TGTGCCAGCAGCTCCTTCGGGACAGGCTCGAACACCGGGGAGCTGTTTTTT,CASSSFGTGSNTGELFF
.,.,TRBJ1-2,TRBV5-1,TGCGCCAGCAGCTTGGTTGGACCCTCTAACTATGGCTACACCTTC,CASSLVGPSNYGYTF
few,.,TRBJ2-1,TRBV20-1,TGCAGTGCTAGACTTGCGGCTACCAATGAGCAGTTCTTC,CSARLAATNEQFF
.,.,TRBJ1-1,TRBV28,TGTGCCAGCAGTTTGGTGTACACTGAAGCTTTCTTT,CASSLVYTEAFF
few,.,TRBJ2-7,TRBV15,TGTGCCACCAGCCCAGGGTTTCTAGACGAGCAGTACTTC,CATSPGFLDEQYF
few,.,TRBJ2-5,TRBV28,TGTGCCAGCGCAACAGGTTTTGGGTCCCCGCGGGAGACCCAGTACTTC,CASATGFGSPRETQYF
few,TRBD1,TRBJ1-5,TRBV19,TGTGCCAGTGTGGGGGACAGGCGTCAGCCCCAGCATTTT,CASVGDRRQPQHF
many,TRBD1,TRBJ2-7,TRBV7-2,TGTGCCAGCAGCGTGACAGGGGGCCAATCCTACGAGCAGTACTTC,CASSVTGGQSYEQYF
.,.,TRBJ1-5,TRBV9,TGTGCCAGCAGCGTAGCGAGTCCCTACGGAATCAGTAGCAATCAGCCCCAGCATTTT,CASSVASPYGISSNQPQHF
few,.,TRBJ1-5,TRBV20-1,TGCAGTGCTAGAAAGGGGATCAGCAATCAGCCCCAGCATTTT,CSARKGISNQPQHF
once,.,TRBJ2-7,TRBV6-2/TRBV6-3,TGTGCCAGCACCCTAACGCCCGGCACCTACGAGCAGTACTTC,CASTLTPGTYEQYF
.,TRBD2,TRBJ2-2,TRBV20-1,TGCAGTGCGGGGGGAGGGCACACCGGGGAGCTGTTTTTT,CSAGGGHTGELFF
.,TRBD2,TRBJ2-1,TRBV4-1,TGCGCCAGCAGCCAAGGTGCCAGCGGGAGGAGAGATGAGCAGTTCTTC,CASSQGASGRRDEQFF
.,.,TRBJ2-3,TRBV7-6,TGTGCCAGCAGCTTATTGGCTAGCTCGACAGATACGCAGTATTTT,CASSLLASSTDTQYF
.,.,TRBJ2-6,TRBV21-1,TGTGCCAGCAGCAAGGTAGCGACACTGAGCTCTGGGGCCAACGTCCTGACTTTC,CASSKVATLSSGANVLTF
once,.,TRBJ2-2,TRBV11-2,TGTGCCAGCAGCTTAGGTGGGACCGGGGCGCTGTTTTTT,CASSLGGTGALFF
few,TRBD1,TRBJ1-1,TRBV4-2,TGTGCCAGCAGCGGGGACAGGGGTGACGCTGAAGCTTTCTTT,CASSGDRGDAEAFF
many,TRBD2,TRBJ2-7,TRBV3-1,TGTGCCAGCAGCCGCTTCTCTAGCGGGAGCTCCTACGAGCAGTACTTC,CASSRFSSGSSYEQYF
.,TRBD2,TRBJ2-1,TRBV7-9,TGTGCCAGCAGCTCAGGGACTAGCGGGAGGTGGGGCCCCAATGAGCAGTTCTTC,CASSSGTSGRWGPNEQFF
.,.,TRBJ1-6,TRBV18,TGTGCCAGCTCACCTGCCCGGGGTAATTCACCCCTCCACTTT,CASSPARGNSPLHF
few,.,TRBJ2-7,TRBV20-1,TGCAGTGCTAGAGGTGTGCATGGGGATCCCTCCTACGAGCAGTACTTC,CSARGVHGDPSYEQYF
.,.,TRBJ1-1,TRBV7-2,TGTGCCAGCAGCTTAGTTGCGCTGAACACTGAAGCTTTCTTT,CASSLVALNTEAFF
.,TRBD2,TRBJ2-1,TRBV3-1,TGTGCCAGCAGCCAAGTCCTACCACTAGCGGGAGGGCGTTCGGAGCAGTTCTTC,CASSQVLPLAGGRSEQFF
.,TRBD2,TRBJ2-3,TRBV7-7,TGTGCTAGCAGCTACAGCGGGAAGGTCACAGATACGCAGTATTTT,CASSYSGKVTDTQYF
many,TRBD2,TRBJ2-3,TRBV4-1,TGCGCCAGCAGCCGGCTTAATAGCGGGAGGAGCACAGATACGCAGTATTTT,CASSRLNSGRSTDTQYF
.,TRBD2,TRBJ2-1,TRBV13,TGTGCCAGCAGCTTAAGGGGTCTCGGTCTAGCGGCCTGGGGAGTAGAGCAGTTCTTC,CASSLRGLGLAAWGVEQFF
.,.,TRBJ2-5,TRBV7-7,TGTGCTAGCAGCAAAGAGGCCTTTCATGGCGGAGCCTCCCAAGAGACCCAGTACTTC,CASSKEAFHGGASQETQYF
many,.,TRBJ2-3,TRBV20-1,TGCACTGCGGAAGGGACGCCAAATACGCAGTATTTT,CTAEGTPNTQYF
few,TRBD1,TRBJ2-1,TRBV6-1,TGTGCCAGCACTTCCGACAGGGGAGGCTACAATGAGCAGTTCTTC,CASTSDRGGYNEQFF